Shown below are 25 T cell receptor beta chains from a single sample sequenced in a study of OX40 agonist ivuxolimab in advanced cancers. Produced via immunoSEQ multiplex PCR; TCRdb's table is partial and in-frame only. The repertoire holds about 40,000 clones, with roughly 80% as singletons. The specimen was CD4+ or CD8+ T cells sorted from blood, collected in a trial of the OX40 agonist ivuxolimab. The receptors shown here come from an adult with an advanced solid tumor such as melanoma, head and neck, liver or kidney cancer.

The chain couples TRBV5-1 to TRBJ1-1; perhaps TRBD1 as D (5 bases). Trimming took off 4 bases at V and 7 bases at J, with 11 bases between the two ends. The CDR3 is made up of 12 amino acids. The germline V gene encodes CDR1 SGHRS and CDR2 YFSETQ. The CDR3 sequence is CASSPQGIEAFF. The CDR3, as DNA: TGCGCCAGCAGCCCGCAGGGTATTGAAGCTTTCTTT.

The genes are TRBV7-2 and TRBJ1-1; D is ambiguous. The germline V gene encodes CDR1 SGHTA and CDR2 FQGNSA. The V end was cut by 4 bases, the J end by 0 bases, with 6 bases between. This CDR3 contains 13 residues. The CDR3 bases are TGTGCCAGCAGCTCCGACATGAACACTGAAGCTTTCTTT. Amino acids: CASSSDMNTEAFF.

The chain uses TRBV5-1 and TRBJ2-2, with D perhaps assigned TRBD1 or TRBD2 (5 bases each). V was trimmed by 1 base and J by 4 bases, leaving 14 bases between them. The CDR3 runs to 16 residues. Germline assignment: CDR1 SGHRS and CDR2 YFSETQ. CDR3: CASSLSRRAGTGELFF. Written as DNA, the CDR3 is TGCGCCAGCAGCTTGAGTCGCAGGGCGGGCACCGGGGAGCTGTTTTTT. Drawing the rest from reference TRBV5-1 and TRBJ2-2, the complete variable domain is KAGVTQTPRYLIKTRGQQVTLSCSPISGHRSVSWYQQTPGQGLQFLFEYFSETQRNKGNFPGRFSGRQFSNSRSEMNVSTLELGDSALYLCASSLSRRAGTGELFFGEGSRLTVL.

V is TRBV6-5 and J is TRBJ2-7; no definite D call. V was clipped by 0 bases and J by 0 bases, with 6 bases between them. The V gene's germline CDR1 is MNHEY and CDR2 SVGAGI. The CDR3 length is 14 residues. The CDR3 region has the DNA TGTGCCAGCAGTTACTCTAGGGCCTCCTACGAGCAGTACTTC. This codes for CASSYSRASYEQYF.

The rearrangement uses TRBV16 and TRBJ1-2; tentatively, D is TRBD1 (5 bases). This CDR3 region has 14 residues. The V end lost 0 bases, the J end lost 7 bases, and 12 bases lay between the germline ends. Germline CDR1 is KGHSY and CDR2 is FQNENV. Here the CDR3 DNA reads TGTGCCAGCAGCCAATCGACGCAGGGAGGTGGCTACACCTTC. Its translation is CASSQSTQGGGYTF.

This rearrangement joins TRBV11-1 to TRBJ1-2; 7 bases map to TRBD1. The length of the CDR3 is 12 residues. The ends lost 4 bases at V and 7 bases at J; junction bases unmatched: 3. Germline values: CDR1 SGHAT, CDR2 FQDESV (reference sequence). CDR3 sequence (DNA): TGTGCCAGCAGCTCAACAGGGGTTGGCTACACCTTC. Protein product: CASSSTGVGYTF.

The genes are TRBV28 and TRBJ2-7; perhaps TRBD1 as D (5 bases). Trimming shortened V by 8 bases and J by 2 bases, and 13 bases separated the two germline ends. Germline V gene lookup returns CDR1 MDHEN and CDR2 SYDVKM. The CDR3 length is 13 residues. The CDR3, as DNA: TGTGCCAGCCGACAGCCAACCACCTACGAGCAGTACTTC. Translated: CASRQPTTYEQYF.

The gene calls are TRBV7-2 and TRBJ2-7; no clear D gene. In germline, CDR1 is SGHTA, CDR2 FQGNSA. The CDR3 spans 13 residues. V was shortened by 5 bases and J by 7 bases, with 15 bases between the two germline ends. CDR3 DNA sequence: TGTGCCAGCAGCCCCACAACTGGTGGAGAGCAGTACTTC. Protein product: CASSPTTGGEQYF.

This clone has only a few counts. As the CDR3 is not closed by the conserved phenylalanine or tryptophan, this likely results from a read error. The DNA is omitted, as the CDR3 cannot be located on it reliably, and the CDR3 follows TCRdb's listing. The V call is TRBV5-1, the J call TRBJ1-6; TRBD1 is taken as the D call from the table, unchecked against the DNA. Counting both end residues, the CDR3 totals 12 amino acids. Looked up from germline, CDR1 is SGHRS and CDR2 is YFSETQ. This CDR3 is CASSYPNGAPYL.

The V and J genes are TRBV9 and TRBJ1-1; D is possibly TRBD1 (5 bases). Between the trimmed V and J ends, which lost 0 bases and 4 bases, there was a span of 13 bases. The CDR3 contains 15 residues. Germline CDR1 is SGDLS and CDR2 is YYNGEE. This chain's CDR3 is CASSVDVGATTEAFF. CDR3 DNA: TGTGCCAGCAGCGTAGACGTAGGGGCGACCACTGAAGCTTTCTTT. Full variable domain (remainder filled in from reference TRBV9 and TRBJ1-1): DSGVTQTPKHLITATGQRVTLRCSPRSGDLSVYWYQQSLDQGLQFLIQYYNGEERAKGNILERFSAQQFPDLHSELNLSSLELGDSALYFCASSVDVGATTEAFFGQGTRLTVV.

Details on this clone: The junction departs from germline at one end; a sequencing error may be responsible. The chain links TRBV6-5 to TRBJ2-7; the match to TRBD1 covers 9 bases. The CDR3 spans 15 residues. The V gene's germline CDR1 is MNHEY and CDR2 SVGAGI. CDR3 nucleotide sequence: TGTGCCAGCAGAACCGGGACAGGGAGGGTCTACGGGCAGTACTTC. It specifies CASRTGTGRVYGQYF.

This clone has a handful of counts. The CDR3 spells CASSLEGAGDQPQHF. The CDR3 DNA is TGCGCCAGCAGCTTGGAAGGGGCAGGAGATCAGCCCCAGCATTTT. The J gene is TRBJ1-5, the V gene TRBV5-1; a possible D gene is TRBD1 (5 bases). V was cut by 0 bases and J by 5 bases, with 12 bases left in between. CDR3 length equals 15 residues. Germline loops: CDR1 SGHRS, CDR2 YFSETQ.

This chain connects TRBV28 to TRBJ2-7; weak D call: TRBD1 (6 bases). V was pared by 6 bases and J by 7 bases, with 16 bases between. The germline V gene has CDR1 MDHEN and CDR2 SYDVKM. The CDR3 runs 13 residues. The CDR3 bases are TGTGCCAGCAGGCCACAGGGAAATTGGGAGCAGTACTTC. Its protein is CASRPQGNWEQYF. Filled out from reference TRBV28 and TRBJ2-7, the complete variable domain reads DVKVTQSSRYLVKRTGEKVFLECVQDMDHENMFWYRQDPGLGLRLIYFSYDVKMKEKGDIPEGYSVSREKKERFSLILESASTNQTSMYLCASRPQGNWEQYFGPGTRLTVT.

V usage is TRBV2 and J usage is TRBJ2-5, with 10 bases identical to TRBD1. V was pared by 6 bases and J by 5 bases, with 9 bases of the junction left unmatched. This CDR3 has 15 amino acids. Germline CDR1 SNHLY, CDR2 FYNNEI. CDR3 residues: CASRVRQGARETQYF. The CDR3 DNA reads as TGTGCCAGCAGAGTTCGACAGGGGGCACGGGAGACCCAGTACTTC.

This clone was seen more than once but under ten times. The chain carries TRBV11-1 and TRBJ1-2; 8 bases fit TRBD1. V shed 5 bases, J shed 6 bases, and the junction held 8 bases outside the gene matches. Germline values: CDR1 SGHAT, CDR2 FQDESV (reference sequence). The CDR3 has 14 residues. The CDR3 DNA follows: TGTGCCAGCAGCCCCGGACAGGGAATGGATGGCTACACCTTC. Encoded protein: CASSPGQGMDGYTF.

Comment on this clone: This CDR3 is also generated by other DNA sequences in the sample. The J gene is TRBJ2-5, the V gene TRBV5-1, with 8 bases identical to TRBD2. With 1 base clipped from V and 1 base from J, the junction kept 3 bases outside the gene matches. This CDR3 spans 15 amino acids. Germline CDR1 reads SGHRS; CDR2 reads YFSETQ. The CDR3 sequence: CASSLLAGSQETQYF. CDR3 in DNA: TGCGCCAGCAGCTTGCTAGCGGGTTCCCAAGAGACCCAGTACTTC.

The chain is built from TRBV7-2 and TRBJ2-1, with TRBD2 as a possible D gene (6 bases). The CDR3 totals 14 residues. V was cut by 6 bases and J by 9 bases, with 18 bases left in between. CDR1 SGHTA and CDR2 FQGNSA come from the germline V gene. CDR3 in amino acids: CASRPGVTAGEQFF. CDR3 sequence (DNA): TGTGCCAGCAGACCGGGAGTCACTGCGGGTGAGCAGTTCTTC.

This clone was observed a handful of times. The gene calls are TRBV4-2 and TRBJ2-7, with D possibly being TRBD2 (6 bases). The CDR3 extends over 16 amino acids. Trimming shortened V by 4 bases and J by 4 bases, and 20 bases separated the two germline ends. The germline CDR1 and CDR2 sequences are LGHNA and YNFKEQ. The CDR3 DNA follows: TGTGCCAGCAGCCTTAACGGGCAAAGGGGACTTTACGAGCAGTACTTC. Translating gives CASSLNGQRGLYEQYF.

Regarding this clone: Other nucleotide sequences from this sample produce the same CDR3. The rearrangement links TRBV11-2 to TRBJ2-5, with D unclear. Trimming left V 2 bases short and J 4 bases short, with 2 bases between. This CDR3 is 11 amino acids long. Germline lookup yields CDR1 SGHAT and CDR2 FQNNGV. The CDR3 nucleotides are TGTGCCAGCAGCTTAAGAGAGACCCAGTACTTC. Translating it yields CASSLRETQYF.

The chain employs TRBV7-9 and TRBJ1-3, with TRBD1 identical over 7 bases. The germline gives CDR1 SEHNR, CDR2 FQNEAQ (reference sequence). The ends lost 3 bases at V and 0 bases at J; junction bases unmatched: 2. This CDR3 has 15 residues. CDR3 in amino acids: CASSLTGYSGNTIYF. The CDR3 nucleotides are TGTGCCAGCAGCTTGACAGGGTACTCTGGAAACACCATATATTTT.

This chain links TRBV4-1 with TRBJ2-1; D may be TRBD1 or TRBD2 (6 bases each). V lost 3 bases, J lost 6 bases, and 15 bases lay in between. CDR3 length equals 15 residues. Germline V gene data show CDR1 as MGHRA and CDR2 as YSYEKL. The CDR3 region has the DNA TGCGCCAGCAGCCATGGGGGGCCCACCCCCAATGAGCAGTTCTTC. This encodes CASSHGGPTPNEQFF.

This chain links TRBV6-5 with TRBJ2-7; D is tentatively TRBD1 or TRBD2 (6 bases each). Trimming left V 0 bases short and J 7 bases short, with 13 bases between. This CDR3 spans 14 amino acids. CDR1 is MNHEY, CDR2 SVGAGI, per germline. This CDR3 reads CASSYSRGVGEQYF. The CDR3 DNA reads as TGTGCCAGCAGTTACTCAAGGGGGGTGGGGGAGCAGTACTTC.

This chain uses TRBV7-8 with TRBJ2-5, with TRBD1 identical over 8 bases. The V gene end was trimmed by 5 bases and the J gene end by 4 bases; junction bases not matched to a gene: 3. CDR3 length: 13 amino acids. The germline V gene encodes CDR1 SGHVS and CDR2 FQNEAQ. CDR3 nucleotides: TGTGCCAGCAGCCCCGGACAGGGAGAGACCCAGTACTTC. Translating it yields CASSPGQGETQYF.

The chain combines TRBV27 with TRBJ1-6, with TRBD1 matching 7 bases. Trimming cost V 2 bases and J 4 bases; bases outside gene matches: 2. In germline, CDR1 is MNHEY, CDR2 SMNVEV (reference sequence). This CDR3 is 15 amino acids long. The CDR3 DNA reads TGTGCCAGCAGTTTAGCACAGGGGTATAATTCACCCCTCCACTTT. Its protein is CASSLAQGYNSPLHF.

This clone has just one count. The genes are TRBV14 and TRBJ1-1, with no clear D. Per germline, CDR1 SGHDN and CDR2 FVKESK. This CDR3 is built from 17 residues. The germline V and J ends were trimmed by 4 bases and 5 bases, with 23 bases remaining between them. The DNA for the CDR3 is TGTGCCAGCAGCCCCTTAGGGCCACCCGGCATGTGGACTGAAGCTTTCTTT. Translating gives CASSPLGPPGMWTEAFF.